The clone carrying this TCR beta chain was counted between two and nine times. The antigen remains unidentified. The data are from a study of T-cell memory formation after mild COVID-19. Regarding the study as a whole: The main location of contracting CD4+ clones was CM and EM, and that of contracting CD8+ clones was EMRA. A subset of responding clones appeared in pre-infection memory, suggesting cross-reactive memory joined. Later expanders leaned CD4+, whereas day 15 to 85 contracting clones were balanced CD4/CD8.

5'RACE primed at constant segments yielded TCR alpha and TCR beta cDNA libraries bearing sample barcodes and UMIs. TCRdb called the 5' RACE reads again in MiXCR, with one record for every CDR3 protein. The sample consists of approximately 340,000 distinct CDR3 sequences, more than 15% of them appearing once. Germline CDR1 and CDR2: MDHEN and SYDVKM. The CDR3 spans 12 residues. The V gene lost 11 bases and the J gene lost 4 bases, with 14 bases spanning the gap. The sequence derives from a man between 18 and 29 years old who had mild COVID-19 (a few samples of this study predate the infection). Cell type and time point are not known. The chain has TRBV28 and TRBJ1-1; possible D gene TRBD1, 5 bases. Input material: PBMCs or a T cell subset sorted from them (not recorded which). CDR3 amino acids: CASGRGPTEAFF. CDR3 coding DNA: TGTGCCTCCGGGAGGGGCCCCACTGAAGCTTTCTTT.